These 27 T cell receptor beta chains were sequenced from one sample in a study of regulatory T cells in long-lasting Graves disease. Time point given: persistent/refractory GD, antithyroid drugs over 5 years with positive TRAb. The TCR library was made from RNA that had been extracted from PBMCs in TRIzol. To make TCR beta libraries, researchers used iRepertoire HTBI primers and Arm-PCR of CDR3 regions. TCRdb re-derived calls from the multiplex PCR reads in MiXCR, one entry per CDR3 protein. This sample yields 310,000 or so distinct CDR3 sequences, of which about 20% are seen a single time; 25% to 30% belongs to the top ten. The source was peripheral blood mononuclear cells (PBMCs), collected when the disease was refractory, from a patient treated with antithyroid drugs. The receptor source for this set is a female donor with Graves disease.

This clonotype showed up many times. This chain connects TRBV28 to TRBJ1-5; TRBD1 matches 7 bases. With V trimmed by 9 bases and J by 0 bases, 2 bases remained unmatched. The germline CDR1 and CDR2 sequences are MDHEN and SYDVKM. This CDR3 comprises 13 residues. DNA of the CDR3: TGTGCCAGTCGGGACAGTAGCAATCAGCCCCAGCATTTT. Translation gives CASRDSSNQPQHF. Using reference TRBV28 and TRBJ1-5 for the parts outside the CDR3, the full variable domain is DVKVTQSSRYLVKRTGEKVFLECVQDMDHENMFWYRQDPGLGLRLIYFSYDVKMKEKGDIPEGYSVSREKKERFSLILESASTNQTSMYLCASRDSSNQPQHFGDGTRLSIL.

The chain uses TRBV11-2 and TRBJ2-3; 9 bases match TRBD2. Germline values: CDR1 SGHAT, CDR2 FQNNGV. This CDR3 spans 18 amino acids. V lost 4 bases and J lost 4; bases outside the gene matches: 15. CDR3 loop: CASSSPGGGAPVADTQYF. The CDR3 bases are TGTGCCAGCAGCTCCCCGGGCGGGGGGGCCCCGGTGGCAGATACGCAGTATTTT.

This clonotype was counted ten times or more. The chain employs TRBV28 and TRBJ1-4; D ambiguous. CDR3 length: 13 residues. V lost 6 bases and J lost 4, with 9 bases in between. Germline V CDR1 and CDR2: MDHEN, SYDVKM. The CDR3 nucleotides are TGTGCCAGCAGCCAAGGGATTAATGAAAAACTGTTTTTT. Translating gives CASSQGINEKLFF.

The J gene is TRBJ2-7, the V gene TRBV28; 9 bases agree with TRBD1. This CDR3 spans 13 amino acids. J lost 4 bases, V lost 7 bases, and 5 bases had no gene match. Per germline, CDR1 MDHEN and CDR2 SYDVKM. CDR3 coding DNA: TGTGCCAGCAAAGGGACAGGGCGTTACGAGCAGTACTTC. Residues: CASKGTGRYEQYF. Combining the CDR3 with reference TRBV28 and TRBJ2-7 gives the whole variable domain DVKVTQSSRYLVKRTGEKVFLECVQDMDHENMFWYRQDPGLGLRLIYFSYDVKMKEKGDIPEGYSVSREKKERFSLILESASTNQTSMYLCASKGTGRYEQYFGPGTRLTVT.

In DNA form, the CDR3 reads TGCAGTGTTCCGGACTATGGCTACACCTTC. Translation: CSVPDYGYTF. The rearrangement links TRBV20-1 to TRBJ1-2, with D uncertain. The CDR3 is made up of 10 amino acids. V was pared by 7 bases and J by 3 bases, with 6 bases between. CDR1 and CDR2 (germline): DFQATT, SNEGSKA (reference sequence).

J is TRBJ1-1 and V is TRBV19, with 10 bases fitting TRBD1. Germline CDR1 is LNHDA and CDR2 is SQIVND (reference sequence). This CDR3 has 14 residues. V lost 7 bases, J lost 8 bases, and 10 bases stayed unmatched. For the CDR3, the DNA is TGTGCCAGTACCCTTGGGACAGGGGCCGCCGAAGCTTTCTTT. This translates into CASTLGTGAAEAFF.

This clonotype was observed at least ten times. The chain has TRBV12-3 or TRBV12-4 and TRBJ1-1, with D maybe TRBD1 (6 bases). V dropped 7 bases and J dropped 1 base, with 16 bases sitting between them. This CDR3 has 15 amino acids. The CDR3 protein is CASTLLGQRNTEAFF. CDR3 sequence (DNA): TGTGCCAGCACTCTCCTTGGACAGCGGAACACTGAAGCTTTCTTT.

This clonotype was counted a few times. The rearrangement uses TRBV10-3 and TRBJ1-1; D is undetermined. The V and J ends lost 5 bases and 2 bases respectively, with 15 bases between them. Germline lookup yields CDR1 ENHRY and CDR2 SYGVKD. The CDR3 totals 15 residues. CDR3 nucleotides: TGTGCCATCAGTCCATCAGGTAAACTTAACACTGAAGCTTTCTTT. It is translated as CAISPSGKLNTEAFF.

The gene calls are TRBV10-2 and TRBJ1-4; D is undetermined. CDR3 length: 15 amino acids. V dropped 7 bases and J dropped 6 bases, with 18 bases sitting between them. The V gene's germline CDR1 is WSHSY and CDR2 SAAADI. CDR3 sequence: CASTYLGRTDEKLFF. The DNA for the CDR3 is TGCGCCAGCACCTATCTCGGGCGGACTGATGAAAAACTGTTTTTT.

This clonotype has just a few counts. CDR3 DNA: TGCGCCAGCAATGGGTTGGGGGCAACCTACGAGCAGTACTTC. Its protein product is CASNGLGATYEQYF. This rearrangement joins TRBV5-1 to TRBJ2-7; TRBD1 is a possible D gene (6 bases). Trimming removed 6 bases from V and 2 bases from J, with 15 bases in between. CDR1 and CDR2 from the germline V gene are SGHRS and YFSETQ. This CDR3 has 14 residues.

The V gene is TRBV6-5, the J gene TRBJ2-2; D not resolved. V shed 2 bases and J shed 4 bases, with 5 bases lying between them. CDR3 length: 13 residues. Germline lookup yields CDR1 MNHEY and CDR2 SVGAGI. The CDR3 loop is CASSYGLTGELFF. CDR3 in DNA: TGTGCCAGCAGTTACGGTCTCACCGGGGAGCTGTTTTTT.

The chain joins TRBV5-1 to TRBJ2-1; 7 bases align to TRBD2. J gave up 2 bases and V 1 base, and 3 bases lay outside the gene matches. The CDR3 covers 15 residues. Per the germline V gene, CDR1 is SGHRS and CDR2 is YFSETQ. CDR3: CASSLPSGAYNEQFF. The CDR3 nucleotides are TGCGCCAGCAGCTTGCCTAGCGGAGCCTACAATGAGCAGTTCTTC.

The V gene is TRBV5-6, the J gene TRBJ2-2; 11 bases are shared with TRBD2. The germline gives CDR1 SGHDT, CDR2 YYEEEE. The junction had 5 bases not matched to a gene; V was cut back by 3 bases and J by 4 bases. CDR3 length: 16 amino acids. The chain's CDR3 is CASSWGTSGRTGELFF. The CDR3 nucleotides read TGTGCCAGCAGCTGGGGGACTAGCGGTCGCACCGGGGAGCTGTTTTTT.

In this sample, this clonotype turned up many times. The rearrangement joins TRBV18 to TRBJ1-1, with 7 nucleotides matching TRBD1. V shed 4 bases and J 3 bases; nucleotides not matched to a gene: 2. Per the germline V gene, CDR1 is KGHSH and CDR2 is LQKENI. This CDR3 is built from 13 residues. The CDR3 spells CASSQGADTEAFF. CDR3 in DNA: TGTGCCAGCTCACAGGGGGCGGACACTGAAGCTTTCTTT. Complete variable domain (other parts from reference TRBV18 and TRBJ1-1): NAGVMQNPRHLVRRRGQEARLRCSPMKGHSHVYWYRQLPEEGLKFMVYLQKENIIDESGMPKERFSAEFPKEGPSILRIQQVVRGDSAAYFCASSQGADTEAFFGQGTRLTVV.

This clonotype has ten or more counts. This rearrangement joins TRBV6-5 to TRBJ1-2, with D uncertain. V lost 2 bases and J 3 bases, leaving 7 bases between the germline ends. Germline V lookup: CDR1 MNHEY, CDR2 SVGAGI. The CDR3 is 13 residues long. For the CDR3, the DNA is TGTGCCAGCAGTTACCCCGGGGACTATGGCTACACCTTC. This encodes CASSYPGDYGYTF.

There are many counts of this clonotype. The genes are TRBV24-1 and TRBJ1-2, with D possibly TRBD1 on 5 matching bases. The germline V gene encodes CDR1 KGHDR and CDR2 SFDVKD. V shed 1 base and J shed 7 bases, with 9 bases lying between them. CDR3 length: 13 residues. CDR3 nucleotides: TGTGCCACCAGTGATTTCGGGGGTGCTGGCTACACCTTC. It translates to CATSDFGGAGYTF.

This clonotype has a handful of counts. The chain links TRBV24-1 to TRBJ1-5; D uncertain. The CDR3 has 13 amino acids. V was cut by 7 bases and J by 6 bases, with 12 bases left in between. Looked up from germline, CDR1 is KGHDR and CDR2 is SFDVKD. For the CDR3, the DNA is TGTGCCACCAGAAAGGGAGAGGCTCAGCCCCAGCATTTT. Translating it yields CATRKGEAQPQHF.

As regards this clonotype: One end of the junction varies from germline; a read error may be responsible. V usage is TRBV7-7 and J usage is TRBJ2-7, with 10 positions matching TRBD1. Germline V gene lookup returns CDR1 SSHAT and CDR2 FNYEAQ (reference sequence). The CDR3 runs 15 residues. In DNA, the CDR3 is TGTGCTAGCAGCCCTTCCGGGACAGGGGACAACGAGCAGTACTTC. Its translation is CASSPSGTGDNEQYF.

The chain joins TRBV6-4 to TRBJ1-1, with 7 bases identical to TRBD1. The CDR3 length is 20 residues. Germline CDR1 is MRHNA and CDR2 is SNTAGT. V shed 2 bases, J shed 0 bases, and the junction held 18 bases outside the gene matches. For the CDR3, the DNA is TGTGCCAGCAGTGACCCCACCCCGGACAGGTTGGGGATCATGAACACTGAAGCTTTCTTT. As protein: CASSDPTPDRLGIMNTEAFF.

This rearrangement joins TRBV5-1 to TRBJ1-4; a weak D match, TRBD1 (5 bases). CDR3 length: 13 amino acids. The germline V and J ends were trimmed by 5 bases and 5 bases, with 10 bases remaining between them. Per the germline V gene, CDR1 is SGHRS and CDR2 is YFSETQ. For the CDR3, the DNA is TGCGCCAGCAGTTGGGCAGGGAATGAAAAACTGTTTTTT. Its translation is CASSWAGNEKLFF.

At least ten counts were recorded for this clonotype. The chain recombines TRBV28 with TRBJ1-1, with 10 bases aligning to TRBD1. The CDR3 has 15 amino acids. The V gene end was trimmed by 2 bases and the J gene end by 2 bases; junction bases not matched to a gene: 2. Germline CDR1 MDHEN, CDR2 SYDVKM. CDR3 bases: TGTGCCAGCAGTTTAGGGGACAGGGGAAACACTGAAGCTTTCTTT. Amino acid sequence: CASSLGDRGNTEAFF.

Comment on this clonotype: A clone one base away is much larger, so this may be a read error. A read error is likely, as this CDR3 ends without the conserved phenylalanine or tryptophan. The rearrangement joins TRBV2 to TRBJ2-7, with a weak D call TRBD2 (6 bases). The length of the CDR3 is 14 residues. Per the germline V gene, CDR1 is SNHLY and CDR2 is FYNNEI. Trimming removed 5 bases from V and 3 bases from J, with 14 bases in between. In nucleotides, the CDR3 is TGTGCCAGCAGTTTTGTCGGGAGATTCTACGAGCAGTACCTC. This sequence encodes CASSFVGRFYEQYL.

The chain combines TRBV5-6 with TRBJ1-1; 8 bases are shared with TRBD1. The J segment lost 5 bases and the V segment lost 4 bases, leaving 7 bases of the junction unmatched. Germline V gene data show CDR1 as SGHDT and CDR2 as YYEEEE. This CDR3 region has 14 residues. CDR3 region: CASSPRDRRTEAFF. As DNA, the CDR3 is TGTGCCAGCAGCCCCCGGGACAGGAGAACTGAAGCTTTCTTT.

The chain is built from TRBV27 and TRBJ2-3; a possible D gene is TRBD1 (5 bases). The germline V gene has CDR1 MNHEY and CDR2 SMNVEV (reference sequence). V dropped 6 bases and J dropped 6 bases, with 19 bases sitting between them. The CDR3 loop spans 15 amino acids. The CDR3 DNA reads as TGTGCCAGCAGCTCCGGTCAGGGCTTCTTTGATACGCAGTATTTT. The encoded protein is CASSSGQGFFDTQYF.

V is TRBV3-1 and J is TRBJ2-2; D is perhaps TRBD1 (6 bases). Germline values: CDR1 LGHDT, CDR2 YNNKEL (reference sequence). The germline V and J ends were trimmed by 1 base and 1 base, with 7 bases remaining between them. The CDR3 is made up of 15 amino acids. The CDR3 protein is CASSQAGENTGELFF. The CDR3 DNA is TGTGCCAGCAGCCAAGCAGGGGAGAACACCGGGGAGCTGTTTTTT.

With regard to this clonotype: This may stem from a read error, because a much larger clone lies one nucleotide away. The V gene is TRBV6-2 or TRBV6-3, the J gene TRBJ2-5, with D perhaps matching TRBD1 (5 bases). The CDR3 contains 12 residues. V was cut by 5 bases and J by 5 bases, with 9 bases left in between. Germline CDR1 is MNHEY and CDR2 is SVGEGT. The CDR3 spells CASSAHRETQYF. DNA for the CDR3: TGTGCCAGCAGTGCCCACAGGGAGACCCAGTACTTC.

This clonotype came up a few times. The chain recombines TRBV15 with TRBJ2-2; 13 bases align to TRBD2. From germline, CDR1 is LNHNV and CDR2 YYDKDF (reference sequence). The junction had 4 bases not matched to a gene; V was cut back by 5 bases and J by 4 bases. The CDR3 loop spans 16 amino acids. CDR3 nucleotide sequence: TGTGCCACCAGCGGGAGACTAGCGGGAGGCACCGGGGAGCTGTTTTTT. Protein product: CATSGRLAGGTGELFF.